Detailed here is one T cell receptor (beta chain). No base quality information exists; no much larger clone differs at one position. The sample holds other DNA sequences that translate to the same CDR3. This entry is derived from a study of tacrolimus-resistant gene-edited T cells for transplant recipients (dated by TCRdb to the early 2020s). Regarding the research as a whole: Clonality and clone numbers were compared by TCRbeta sequencing between expanded FKBP12 knockout and unedited CMV-specific T cell products. Repertoire sequencing was done as a safety check to rule out transformation-driven clonal outgrowth after gene editing. Sequencing was performed for a couple of donors, with one unedited and one FKBP12 knockout CMV-specific T cell product contributed by each donor. Study-level results and caveats: No Morisita similarity was observed between repertoires from different donors, whereas high similarity was observed between knockout and unedited products from the same donor. The repertoire comparisons shown in Figure 5 rested on n = 2. It was concluded by the authors that the TCRbeta repertoire was not drastically skewed by gene editing and that excessive clonal expansion was not caused by gene editing. Comparable clonality, top-10 clone read coverage, and total clone numbers were found for knockout and unedited products.

Measured from the cysteine to the phenylalanine, the CDR3 is 14 residues long. Only the CDR3 DNA stays, 42 bases, in frame from base 1. CDR1 and CDR2 are read off the germline V gene (reference sequence) as MNHEY and SMNVEV. V is pared back by 3 bases and J by 4 bases, with 10 bases lying between the germline termini. According to the study, the label for this sample's treatment or condition signals: CRISPR-Cas9 RNP knockout of FKBP12 using synthetic sgRNA#2. Before enrichment with an IFNgamma secretion assay kit, PBMCs were stimulated for roughly six hours using overlapping CMV pp65 and IE-1 peptide pools. On day 7, FKBP12 knockout was carried out by electroporation of Cas9 ribonucleoprotein with an Amaxa 4D-Nucleofector. After enrichment, the CMV-specific T cells were expanded in culture with recombinant human IL-7 and IL-15. Before being cryopreserved, the T cell products spent 20 to 25 days in culture. After activation, IFNgamma secretion was used to enrich CMV-specific T cells from PBMCs. Ribonucleoprotein complexes contained recombinant Streptococcus pyogenes Cas9 protein precomplexed with FKBP12-specific sgRNA. As the most effective, GMP-preferred guide, synthetic sgRNA#2 was chosen for subsequent experiments.

TCRbeta sequencing used genomic DNA through the immunoSEQ service. As for the original processing: Repertoires were analyzed with immunoSEQ ANALYZER 3.0, computing Morisita similarity, clonality, top-10 clone coverage and total clone counts. Clonality was put on a scale on which 1 meant a monoclonal product and lower values meant a more diverse product. TCRdb holds this immuneACCESS table with in-frame rearrangements only. Some clones are missing; in checked studies, unresolved V genes explain under half, and the rest has no known cause. The V and J calls and clone size were taken over from that table, and D and trimming were inferred from the DNA. The sample data list under 900 clones, and approximately 44% of these were observed just once. The ten largest clones represent almost 80% of the sample.

The receptor was isolated from a human donor in good health, a blood donor. Sequencing was performed on a CMV-specific product grown in culture, taken from cells with FKBP12 knockout. According to the study, the label for this sample's cell subset or site signals: expanded CMV-specific T cell product isolated by IFNgamma secretion after CMV peptide stimulation. Recombination joined TRBV27 with TRBJ2-1; a confident D gene designation cannot be given. The DNA is TGTGCCAGCAGTTTGGGCGGTAGTTACAATGAGCAGTTCTTC. It translates as CASSLGGSYNEQFF.